The 3 T cell receptor beta chains below come from one sample, sequenced in a study of PD-1 blockade in classical Hodgkin lymphoma. All trial patients relapsed after autologous stem cell transplantation. Measured with immunoSEQ multiplex PCR; TCRdb has only the in-frame clones, and not every one. The sample holds around 43,000 clones, around 78% seen once. Sample: peripheral blood mononuclear cells (PBMCs), taken at baseline. These receptors originate from a human donor with classical Hodgkin lymphoma.

V gene TRBV6-5 combines with J gene TRBJ2-7, with D hard to call. In germline, CDR1 is MNHEY, CDR2 SVGAGI. V dropped 2 bases and J dropped 3 bases, with 8 bases sitting between them. The CDR3 is 13 amino acids. CDR3 DNA sequence: TGTGCCAGCAGTTACGGGTCGCGCTACGAGCAGTACTTC. The encoded protein is CASSYGSRYEQYF.

This chain links TRBV7-2 with TRBJ1-4; a weak D match, TRBD1 (6 bases). V was pared by 0 bases and J by 4 bases, with 9 bases between. From germline, CDR1 is SGHTA and CDR2 FQGNSA. This CDR3 region has 15 residues. CDR3 in amino acids: CASSLAAGDNEKLFF. The CDR3, as DNA: TGTGCCAGCAGCTTAGCCGCAGGGGATAATGAAAAACTGTTTTTT. Together with reference TRBV7-2 and TRBJ1-4, the CDR3 gives the full variable domain: GAGVSQSPSNKVTEKGKDVELRCDPISGHTALYWYRQSLGQGLEFLIYFQGNSAPDKSGLPSDRFSAERTGGSVSTLTIQRTQQEDSAVYLCASSLAAGDNEKLFFGSGTQLSVL.

The CDR3 sequence is CASSYGRGVEAFF. For the CDR3, the DNA is TGTGCCAGCAGTTACGGGCGCGGAGTTGAAGCTTTCTTT. The chain is built from TRBV6-6 and TRBJ1-1; D not resolved. Germline-derived CDR1 and CDR2 are MNHNY and SVGAGI (reference sequence). The CDR3 runs to 13 residues. The V end lost 2 bases, the J end lost 7 bases, and 11 bases lay between the germline ends.